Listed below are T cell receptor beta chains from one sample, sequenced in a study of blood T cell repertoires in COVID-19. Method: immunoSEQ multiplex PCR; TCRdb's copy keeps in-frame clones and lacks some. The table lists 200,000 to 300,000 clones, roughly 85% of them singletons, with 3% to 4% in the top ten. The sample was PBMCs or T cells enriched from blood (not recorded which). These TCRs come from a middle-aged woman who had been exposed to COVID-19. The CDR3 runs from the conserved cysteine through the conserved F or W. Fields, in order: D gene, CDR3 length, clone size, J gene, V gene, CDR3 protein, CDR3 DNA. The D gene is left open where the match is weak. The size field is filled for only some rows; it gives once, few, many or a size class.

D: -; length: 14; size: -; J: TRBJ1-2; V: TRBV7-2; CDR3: CASSLGMLGDGYTF; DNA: TGTGCCAGCAGCTTAGGGATGCTAGGCGACGGCTACACCTTC
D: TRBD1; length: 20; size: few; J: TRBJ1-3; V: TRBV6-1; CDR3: CASSAGPPGQGARSGNTIYF; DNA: TGTGCCAGCAGTGCGGGTCCCCCGGGACAGGGGGCACGATCTGGAAACACCATATATTTT
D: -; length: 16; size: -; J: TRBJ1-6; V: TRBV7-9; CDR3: CASSLIWEPDNSPLHF; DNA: TGTGCCAGCAGCTTAATATGGGAGCCAGATAATTCACCCCTCCACTTT
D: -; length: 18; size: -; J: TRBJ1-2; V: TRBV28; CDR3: CASSYGGLDAVSTYGYTF; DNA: TGTGCCAGCAGCTACGGAGGATTGGACGCCGTATCAACTTATGGCTACACCTTC
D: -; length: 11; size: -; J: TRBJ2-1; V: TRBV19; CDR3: CASSIPGEQFF; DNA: TGTGCCAGTAGTATCCCGGGGGAGCAGTTCTTC
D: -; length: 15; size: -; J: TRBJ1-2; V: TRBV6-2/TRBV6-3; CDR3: CASSLSNTGQAGYTF; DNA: TGTGCCAGCAGCCTTTCGAACACAGGGCAGGCCGGCTACACCTTC
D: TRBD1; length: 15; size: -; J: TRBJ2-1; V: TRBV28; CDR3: CASSRGQGVYNEQFF; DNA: TGTGCCAGCAGCAGGGGACAGGGCGTTTACAATGAGCAGTTCTTC
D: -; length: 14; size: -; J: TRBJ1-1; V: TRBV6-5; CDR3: CASSYATGRTEAFF; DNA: TGTGCCAGCAGTTACGCCACAGGGCGGACTGAAGCTTTCTTT
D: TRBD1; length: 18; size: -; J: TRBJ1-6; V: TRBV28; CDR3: CASSLDRGLLILNSPLHF; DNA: TGTGCCAGCAGCTTGGACAGGGGGCTTTTAATTTTGAATTCACCCCTCCACTTT
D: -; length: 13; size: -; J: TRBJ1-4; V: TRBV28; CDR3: CASDRGAREKLFF; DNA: TGTGCCAGCGATCGGGGGGCGCGGGAAAAACTGTTTTTT
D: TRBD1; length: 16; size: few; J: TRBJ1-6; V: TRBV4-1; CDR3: CASSHSKGQNNSPLHF; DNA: TGCGCCAGCAGTCATTCTAAGGGACAGAATAATTCACCCCTCCACTTT
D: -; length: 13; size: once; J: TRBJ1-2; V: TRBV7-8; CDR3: CASSLVSQYGYTF; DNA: TGTGCCAGCAGCTTAGTGTCACAGTATGGCTACACCTTC
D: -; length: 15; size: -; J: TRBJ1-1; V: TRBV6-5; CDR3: CASRTAGGRNTEAFF; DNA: TGTGCCAGCAGGACCGCCGGGGGGCGAAACACTGAAGCTTTCTTT
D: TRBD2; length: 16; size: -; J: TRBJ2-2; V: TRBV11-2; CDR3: CASSLVWGEGTGELFF; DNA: TGTGCCAGCAGCTTAGTATGGGGGGAGGGCACCGGGGAGCTGTTTTTT
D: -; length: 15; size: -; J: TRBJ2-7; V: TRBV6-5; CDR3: CASSYSGQGTYEQYF; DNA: TGTGCCAGCAGTTACTCGGGGCAGGGCACCTACGAGCAGTACTTC
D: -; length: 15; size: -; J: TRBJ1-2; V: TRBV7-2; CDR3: CASSLGQEANYGYTF; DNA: TGTGCCAGCAGCTTAGGACAGGAAGCTAACTATGGCTACACCTTC
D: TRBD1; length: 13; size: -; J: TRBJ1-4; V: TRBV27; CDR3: CASSGGGLEKLFF; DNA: TGTGCCAGCAGTGGAGGGGGCCTTGAAAAACTGTTTTTT
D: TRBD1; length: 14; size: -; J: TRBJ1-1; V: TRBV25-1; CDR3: CASRGIQTGGQAFF; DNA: TGTGCCAGCAGGGGCATCCAAACAGGGGGTCAAGCTTTCTTT
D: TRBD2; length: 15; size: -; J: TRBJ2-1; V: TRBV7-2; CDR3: CASSLELAGYNEQFF; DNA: TGTGCCAGCAGCTTAGAGCTAGCGGGGTACAATGAGCAGTTCTTC
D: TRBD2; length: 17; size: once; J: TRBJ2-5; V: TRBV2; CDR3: CASRRGSSGGLGETQYF; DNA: TGTGCCAGCCGCAGGGGGAGTAGCGGGGGTCTCGGAGAGACCCAGTACTTC
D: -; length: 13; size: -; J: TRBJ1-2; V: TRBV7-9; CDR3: CASSVDSLYGYTF; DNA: TGTGCCAGCAGTGTAGACAGCCTCTATGGCTACACCTTC
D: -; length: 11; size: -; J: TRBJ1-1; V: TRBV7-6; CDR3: CASSQGTEAFF; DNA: TGTGCCAGCAGCCAGGGGACTGAAGCTTTCTTT
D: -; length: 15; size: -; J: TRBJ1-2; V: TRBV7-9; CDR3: CASSLEVSTYYGYTF; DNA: TGTGCCAGCAGCTTAGAGGTGTCGACATACTATGGCTACACCTTC
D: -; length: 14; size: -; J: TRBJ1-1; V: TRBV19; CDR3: CASSIDQVLAEAFF; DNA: TGTGCCAGTAGTATAGATCAGGTCCTCGCTGAAGCTTTCTTT
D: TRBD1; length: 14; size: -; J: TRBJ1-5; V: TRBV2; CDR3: CASSIDRGDQPQHF; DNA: TGTGCCAGCAGTATAGACAGGGGGGATCAGCCCCAGCATTTT
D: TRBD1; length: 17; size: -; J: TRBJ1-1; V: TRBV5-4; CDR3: CASSPPGQGAFGTEAFF; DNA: TGTGCCAGCAGCCCGCCGGGACAGGGGGCGTTTGGCACTGAAGCTTTCTTT
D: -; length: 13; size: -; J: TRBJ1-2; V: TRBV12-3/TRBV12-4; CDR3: CASSKDGGDGYTF; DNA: TGTGCCAGCAGCAAAGACGGGGGTGATGGCTACACCTTC
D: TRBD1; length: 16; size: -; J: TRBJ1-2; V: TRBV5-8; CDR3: CASSIRDRGLWGGYTF; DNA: TGTGCCAGCAGCATCCGGGACAGGGGGCTTTGGGGTGGCTACACCTTC
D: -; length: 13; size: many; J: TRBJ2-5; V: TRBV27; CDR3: CASSSHLRGAQYF; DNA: TGTGCCAGCAGTTCACACCTCAGGGGGGCCCAGTACTTC
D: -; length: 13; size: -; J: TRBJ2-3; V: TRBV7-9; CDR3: CASSLGGQDTQYF; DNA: TGTGCCAGCAGCTTAGGAGGGCAAGATACGCAGTATTTT
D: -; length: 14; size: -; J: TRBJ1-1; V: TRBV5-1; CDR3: CASSLARGRLEAFF; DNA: TGCGCCAGCAGCTTGGCCAGGGGCAGACTTGAAGCTTTCTTT
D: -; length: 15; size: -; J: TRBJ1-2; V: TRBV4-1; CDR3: CASSQGPGSGGGYTF; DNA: TGCGCCAGCAGCCAAGGGCCAGGGTCGGGTGGTGGCTACACCTTC
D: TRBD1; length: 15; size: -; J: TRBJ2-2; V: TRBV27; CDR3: CASGPGQGNTGELFF; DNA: TGTGCCAGCGGTCCGGGACAGGGGAACACCGGGGAGCTGTTTTTT
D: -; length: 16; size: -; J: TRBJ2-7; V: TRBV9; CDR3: CASSPPGVSRTYEQYF; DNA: TGTGCCAGCAGCCCGCCAGGGGTCTCCCGAACCTACGAGCAGTACTTC
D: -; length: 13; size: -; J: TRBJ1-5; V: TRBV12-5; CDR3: CASGFAGNQPQHF; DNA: TGTGCTAGTGGTTTCGCGGGCAATCAGCCCCAGCATTTT
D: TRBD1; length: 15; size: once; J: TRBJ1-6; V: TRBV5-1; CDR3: CASSLSGDRVSPLHF; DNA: TGCGCCAGCAGCTTATCGGGAGACAGGGTGTCACCCCTCCACTTT
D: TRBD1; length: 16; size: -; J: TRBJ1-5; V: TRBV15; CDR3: CATSRVPAGGAQPQHF; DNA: TGTGCCACCAGCAGAGTACCCGCAGGGGGCGCTCAGCCCCAGCATTTT
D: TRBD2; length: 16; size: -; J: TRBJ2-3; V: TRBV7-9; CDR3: CASSPGGAGGRDTQYF; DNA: TGTGCCAGCAGCCCGGGTGGAGCGGGGGGGAGAGATACGCAGTATTTT
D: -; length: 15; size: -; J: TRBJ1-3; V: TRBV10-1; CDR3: CASRGGAHSGNTIYF; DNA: TGCGCCAGCAGAGGAGGGGCTCACTCTGGAAACACCATATATTTT
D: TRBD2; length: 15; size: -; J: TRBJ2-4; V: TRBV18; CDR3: CASSPPRDYKNIQYF; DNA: TGTGCCAGCTCACCGCCCCGGGACTATAAAAACATTCAGTACTTC
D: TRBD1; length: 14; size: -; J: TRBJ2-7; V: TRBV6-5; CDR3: CASSYGTGGSEQYF; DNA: TGTGCCAGCAGTTACGGGACAGGGGGCTCCGAGCAGTACTTC
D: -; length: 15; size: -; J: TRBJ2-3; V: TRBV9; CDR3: CASSVFGEFADTQYF; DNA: TGTGCCAGCAGCGTTTTCGGGGAGTTCGCAGATACGCAGTATTTT
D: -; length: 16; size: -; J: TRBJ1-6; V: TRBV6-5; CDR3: CASSYDGSSYNSPLHF; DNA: TGTGCCAGCAGTTACGACGGGAGCTCCTATAATTCACCCCTCCACTTT
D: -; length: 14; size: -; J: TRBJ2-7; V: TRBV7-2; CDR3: CASSLAQGGAEQYF; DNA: TGTGCCAGCAGCTTAGCGCAAGGAGGGGCCGAGCAGTACTTC
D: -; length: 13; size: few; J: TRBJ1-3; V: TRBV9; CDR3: CASSLGEGNTIYF; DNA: TGTGCCAGCAGCCTTGGTGAGGGAAACACCATATATTTT
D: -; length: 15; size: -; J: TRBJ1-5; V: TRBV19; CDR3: CASSSHDGGPRPQHF; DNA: TGTGCCAGTAGTTCCCACGATGGGGGCCCAAGGCCCCAGCATTTT
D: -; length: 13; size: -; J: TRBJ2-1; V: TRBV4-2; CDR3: CASSQTSRNEQFF; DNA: TGTGCCAGCAGCCAAACTAGCAGGAATGAGCAGTTCTTC
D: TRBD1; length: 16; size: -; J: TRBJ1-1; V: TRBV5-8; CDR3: CATPGAGGLLNTEAFF; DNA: TGTGCCACCCCAGGTGCAGGGGGCCTCTTGAACACTGAAGCTTTCTTT
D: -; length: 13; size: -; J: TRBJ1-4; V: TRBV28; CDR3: CASSVATNEKLFF; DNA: TGTGCCAGCTCCGTTGCAACTAATGAAAAACTGTTTTTT
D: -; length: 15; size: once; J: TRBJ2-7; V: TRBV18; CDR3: CASSPPGGGSYEQYF; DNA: TGTGCCAGCTCACCACCGGGGGGTGGCTCCTACGAGCAGTACTTC
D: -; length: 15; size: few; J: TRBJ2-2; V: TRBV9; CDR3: CASNNGRGNTGELFF; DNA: TGTGCCAGCAACAATGGGCGGGGGAACACCGGGGAGCTGTTTTTT
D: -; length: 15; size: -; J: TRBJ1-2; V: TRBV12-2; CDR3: CASRAPRQGFYGYTF; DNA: TGTGCAAGTCGCGCCCCGAGGCAGGGATTCTATGGCTACACCTTC
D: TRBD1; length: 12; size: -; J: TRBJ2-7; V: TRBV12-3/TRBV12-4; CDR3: CASRTGAGEQYF; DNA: TGTGCCAGCAGGACAGGGGCGGGTGAGCAGTACTTC
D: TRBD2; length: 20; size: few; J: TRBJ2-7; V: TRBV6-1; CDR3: CASSEAPRLAGAILSYEQYF; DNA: TGTGCCAGCAGTGAAGCGCCCCGACTAGCGGGGGCCATCCTGTCCTACGAGCAGTACTTC
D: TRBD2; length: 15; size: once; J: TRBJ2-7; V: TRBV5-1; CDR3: CASSFIGGADYEQYF; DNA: TGCGCCAGCAGCTTCATCGGGGGGGCCGACTACGAGCAGTACTTC